This T cell receptor (beta chain) was sequenced during a study of T-cell reconstitution after alpha-beta-depleted transplantation in children. Unique molecular identifiers were incorporated during preparation of the TCRbeta library. TCRdb itself ran the PCR reads through MiXCR, one entry per CDR3 protein. The table shows a few hundred thousand distinct CDR3 sequences, with 15% to 20% occurring only once. The CDR3 has 14 residues. V was trimmed by 8 bases and J by 6 bases, leaving 17 bases between them. Whole-study findings and limits: Newly produced T cells mostly provided counts and TCRbeta diversity after one year, as hyperexpanded clones declined. Day-60 TCRbeta diversity that was high in some patients was derived from surviving recipient T cells and thymic progenitors. Several hundred graft clones that had expanded were reportedly the source of alpha-beta T cells about two months after transplant.

As to this clonotype: Its specificity is unknown.

The chain recombines TRBV12-3 or TRBV12-4 with TRBJ1-5; maybe TRBD1 (5 bases). This clonotype originated in a boy in the first two years of life who had a stem cell transplant for Wiskott-Aldrich syndrome, so the T cells may come from the graft donor. The source was PBMCs, mostly from graft donor cells, collected 360 days after TCRalphabeta/CD19-depleted stem cell transplant. CDR3 coding DNA: TGTGCCAGCTCTACCTGGGGGAGAGGTCAGCCCCAGCATTTT. Translated: CASSTWGRGQPQHF.